This T cell receptor beta chain was identified in a study of blood T cell repertoires in COVID-19. On the study more broadly: Sites in the United States, Italy and Spain provided acute and convalescent COVID-19 samples. T cells, B-cell-depleted T cells, or PBMCs provided the cDNA or gDNA that served as material.

Original analysis: Reference gene primer amplification gave nucleated cell count estimates. Profiling relied on immunoSEQ multiplex PCR, and the TCRdb table lists in-frame clones only, not all of them. V, J and clone size derive from that table, while D and trimming were established from the DNA sequence. The sample has approximately 140,000 clones; more than 70% are singletons. The CDR3 has 13 residues. Looked up from germline, CDR1 is LNHDA and CDR2 is SQIVND (reference sequence). V was pared by 1 base and J by 1 base, with 4 bases between. This TCR came from a human donor in a cohort sampled during active COVID-19. The sample taken for sequencing was peripheral blood. The V gene is TRBV19, the J gene TRBJ1-2, with D unclear. CDR3 in DNA: TGTGCCAGTAGTATAGCGGTTAACTATGGCTACACCTTC. It encodes CASSIAVNYGYTF.